One and the same sample provided the 21 T cell receptor beta chains below, sequenced in a study of blood T cell repertoires in COVID-19. Assay used: immunoSEQ multiplex PCR; TCRdb lists only in-frame clones, some missing. The sample lists 150,000 or so clones, 87% occurring once. The sequencing input was PBMCs or T cells enriched from blood (not recorded which). These receptor sequences come from a woman between 45 and 60 years old who had recovered from COVID-19.

This rearrangement joins TRBV11-2 to TRBJ1-4, with a weak D call TRBD1 (6 bases). V lost 5 bases and J lost 7, with 17 bases in between. The CDR3 spans 15 residues. Germline lookup yields CDR1 SGHAT and CDR2 FQNNGV. The CDR3 DNA reads TGTGCCAGCAGCCCGTATGGGGGACATGCTGAAAAACTGTTTTTT. Translating it yields CASSPYGGHAEKLFF. The whole variable domain, remainder taken from reference TRBV11-2 and TRBJ1-4, is EAGVAQSPRYKIIEKRQSVAFWCNPISGHATLYWYQQILGQGPKLLIQFQNNGVVDDSQLPKDRFSAERLKGVDSTLKIQPAKLEDSAVYLCASSPYGGHAEKLFFGSGTQLSVL.

This chain joins TRBV12-3 or TRBV12-4 and TRBJ2-1, with D maybe TRBD1 (6 bases). Trimming stripped 6 bases from V and 7 bases from J, with 10 bases between. The CDR3 totals 12 residues. The CDR3 DNA is TGTGCCAGCAGGGACAGCCTTAATGAGCAGTTCTTC. This encodes CASRDSLNEQFF.

The V call is TRBV11-2, the J call TRBJ2-3, with TRBD2 identical over 7 bases. Germline lookup yields CDR1 SGHAT and CDR2 FQNNGV. The trim removed 5 bases at V and 0 bases at J, leaving 5 bases unmatched. This CDR3 has 15 residues. The CDR3 here is CASSGEGRSTDTQYF. CDR3 nucleotide sequence: TGTGCCAGCAGCGGGGAGGGCCGTAGCACAGATACGCAGTATTTT.

This clone came up a few times. The chain employs TRBV7-9 and TRBJ2-1, with 10 bases that match TRBD1. This CDR3 has 16 amino acids. V lost 5 bases to trimming and J lost 6 bases; unmatched junction nucleotides: 10. Germline CDR1 is SEHNR and CDR2 is FQNEAQ (reference sequence). The CDR3 sequence: CASSPQAGTGVNEQFF. For the CDR3, the DNA is TGTGCCAGCAGCCCCCAAGCCGGGACAGGGGTCAATGAGCAGTTCTTC.

The chain combines TRBV7-2 with TRBJ2-2; possibly TRBD2 for D (6 bases). Germline CDR1 SGHTA, CDR2 FQGNSA. This CDR3 contains 15 residues. The V gene lost 8 bases and the J gene lost 1 base, with 14 bases spanning the gap. The CDR3 sequence: CASAFSGLNTGELFF. Written as DNA, the CDR3 is TGTGCCAGCGCATTTAGCGGCCTGAACACCGGGGAGCTGTTTTTT.

This sequence joins TRBV10-1 and TRBJ2-3; 7 bases map to TRBD1. Germline V gives CDR1 WNHNN, CDR2 SYGVQD (reference sequence). V shed 6 bases and J 6 bases; nucleotides not matched to a gene: 12. This CDR3 has 15 amino acids. CDR3 region: CASSPGQRGADTQYF. DNA for the CDR3: TGCGCCAGCAGCCCGGGACAGAGGGGTGCGGATACGCAGTATTTT.

The chain joins TRBV7-6 to TRBJ2-5; D unclear. The CDR3 runs to 15 residues. From germline, CDR1 is SGHVS and CDR2 FNYEAQ. Trimming took 10 bases from V and 3 from J, leaving 21 bases between them. CDR3 DNA sequence: TGTGCCACCAGATCCCAGTATACCCCAAAAGAGACCCAGTACTTC. Its translation is CATRSQYTPKETQYF. The whole variable domain, remainder taken from reference TRBV7-6 and TRBJ2-5, is GAGVSQSPRYKVTKRGQDVALRCDPISGHVSLYWYRQALGQGPEFLTYFNYEAQQDKSGLPNDRFSAERPEGSISTLTIQRTEQRDSAMYRCATRSQYTPKETQYFGPGTRLLVL.

The CDR3 reads CASSRGTSGSLNTGELFF. The CDR3 region has the DNA TGCGCCAGCAGCCGAGGGACTAGCGGGAGTTTGAACACCGGGGAGCTGTTTTTT. The gene calls are TRBV4-1 and TRBJ2-2; 14 bases are shared with TRBD2. Germline V CDR1 and CDR2: MGHRA, YSYEKL. V gave up 4 bases and J gave up 1 base; unmatched junction bases: 5. The CDR3 is 18 residues long.

The chain carries TRBV6-1 and TRBJ1-2, with 9 bases fitting TRBD1. The CDR3 runs 14 residues. Germline V lookup: CDR1 MNHNS, CDR2 SASEGT. Germline trimming cut 2 bases from V and 6 bases from J; bases unmatched to any gene: 4. The chain's CDR3 is CASSESDRGDGYTF. CDR3 coding DNA: TGTGCCAGCAGTGAATCGGACAGGGGAGATGGCTACACCTTC.

In its sample, this clone is medium-sized. CDR3 sequence: CASSIRTATNEKLFF. In DNA, the CDR3 is TGTGCCAGTAGTATCCGGACAGCAACTAATGAAAAACTGTTTTTT. V and J are TRBV19 and TRBJ1-4; possible D gene TRBD1, 6 bases. The germline V gene encodes CDR1 LNHDA and CDR2 SQIVND (reference sequence). The CDR3 has 15 residues. V was cut by 3 bases and J by 0 bases, with 8 bases left in between.

The chain uses TRBV9 and TRBJ2-1; 8 bases map to TRBD2. The CDR3 extends over 16 amino acids. In germline, CDR1 is SGDLS, CDR2 YYNGEE. Germline trimming cut 2 bases from V and 0 bases from J; bases unmatched to any gene: 4. The DNA for the CDR3 is TGTGCCAGCAGCGTCAGCGGGAGCAGCTCCTACAATGAGCAGTTCTTC. Translation: CASSVSGSSSYNEQFF.

This clone was counted only a few times. V and J are TRBV4-1 and TRBJ2-1, with 8 bases aligning to TRBD2. Germline CDR1 reads MGHRA; CDR2 reads YSYEKL. The CDR3 is made up of 17 amino acids. Germline trimming cut 4 bases from V and 0 bases from J; bases unmatched to any gene: 8. CDR3 nucleotides: TGCGCCAGCAGCCCAGGACTAGCAAGAAGCTCCTACAATGAGCAGTTCTTC. Encoded protein: CASSPGLARSSYNEQFF.

The V call is TRBV10-3, the J call TRBJ1-3, with D perhaps matching TRBD1 (6 bases). Germline CDR1 is ENHRY and CDR2 is SYGVKD. Trimming took 5 bases from V and 4 from J, leaving 12 bases between them. The length of the CDR3 is 14 residues. The CDR3, as DNA: TGTGCCATCAGTTCTTCAGGGGTCGGAAACACCATATATTTT. As protein: CAISSSGVGNTIYF.

This clone was seen only a few times. V gene TRBV7-2 combines with J gene TRBJ1-6; D unresolved. Per germline, CDR1 SGHTA and CDR2 FQGNSA. V was shortened by 5 bases and J by 0 bases, with 14 bases between the two germline ends. This CDR3 comprises 17 residues. CDR3 sequence reads: CASSLDLRSSYNSPLHF. In nucleotides, the CDR3 is TGTGCCAGCAGCCTAGACTTACGAAGCTCCTATAATTCACCCCTCCACTTT.

The chain joins TRBV18 to TRBJ2-1, with TRBD1 matching over 8 bases. The V gene's germline CDR1 is KGHSH and CDR2 LQKENI. V trimming: 2 bases; J trimming: 2 bases; junction bases outside the gene matches: 5. This CDR3 spans 16 amino acids. Here the CDR3 DNA reads TGTGCCAGCTCACCAGTGGGGACAGGACCCTACAATGAGCAGTTCTTC. Protein: CASSPVGTGPYNEQFF.

The chain links TRBV7-2 to TRBJ2-1; 8 nucleotides align to TRBD2. The junction had 3 bases not matched to a gene; V was cut back by 2 bases and J by 3 bases. The CDR3 contains 15 residues. Germline CDR1 reads SGHTA; CDR2 reads FQGNSA. The CDR3, as DNA: TGTGCCAGCAGCTTAACTAGCGGCCTCTACAATGAGCAGTTCTTC. Amino acids: CASSLTSGLYNEQFF.

J is TRBJ1-6 and V is TRBV18, with 8 bases that match TRBD1. The CDR3 covers 15 residues. Germline V gene data show CDR1 as KGHSH and CDR2 as LQKENI. V lost 3 bases, J lost 11 bases, and 9 bases stayed unmatched. CDR3 residues: CASSPSRDRSAPLHF. CDR3 DNA sequence: TGTGCCAGCTCACCGTCCCGGGACAGGTCTGCACCCCTCCACTTT. Filled out from reference TRBV18 and TRBJ1-6, the complete variable domain reads NAGVMQNPRHLVRRRGQEARLRCSPMKGHSHVYWYRQLPEEGLKFMVYLQKENIIDESGMPKERFSAEFPKEGPSILRIQQVVRGDSAAYFCASSPSRDRSAPLHFGNGTRLTVT.

This sequence joins TRBV28 and TRBJ1-2, with 7 bases fitting TRBD1. V gave up 5 bases and J gave up 1 base; unmatched junction bases: 4. The CDR3 loop spans 14 amino acids. Germline V gene sequence: CDR1 MDHEN, CDR2 SYDVKM. CDR3 sequence reads: CASSMTGSNYGYTF. The CDR3 DNA reads TGTGCCAGCAGTATGACAGGGAGTAACTATGGCTACACCTTC.

This chain joins TRBV11-2 and TRBJ1-1; possible D gene TRBD1, 6 bases. Germline-derived CDR1 and CDR2 are SGHAT and FQNNGV. V was clipped by 4 bases and J by 8 bases, with 11 bases between them. CDR3 length: 12 amino acids. The CDR3 DNA is TGTGCCAGCAGCTCGCTAGGGGGAGAAGCTTTCTTT. Translated, it gives CASSSLGGEAFF. The complete variable domain, with remaining parts taken from reference TRBV11-2 and TRBJ1-1, reads EAGVAQSPRYKIIEKRQSVAFWCNPISGHATLYWYQQILGQGPKLLIQFQNNGVVDDSQLPKDRFSAERLKGVDSTLKIQPAKLEDSAVYLCASSSLGGEAFFGQGTRLTVV.

The J gene is TRBJ1-5, the V gene TRBV5-1; D remains ambiguous. Trimming took 4 bases from V and 1 from J, leaving 12 bases between them. The CDR3 sequence is 15 residues long. CDR1 is SGHRS and CDR2 is YFSETQ in the germline V gene. Here the CDR3 DNA reads TGCGCCAGCAGCGAAGTTGGCGGGAGCAATCAGCCCCAGCATTTT. Translated, it gives CASSEVGGSNQPQHF.

For the CDR3, the DNA is TGTGCCAGCAGTTCCCGACAGTTCGGCAACTACGAGCAGTACTTC. It encodes CASSSRQFGNYEQYF. This chain connects TRBV28 to TRBJ2-7, with D perhaps TRBD1 (5 bases). Trimming stripped 4 bases from V and 3 bases from J, with 16 bases between. The germline gives CDR1 MDHEN, CDR2 SYDVKM. CDR3 length: 15 amino acids.